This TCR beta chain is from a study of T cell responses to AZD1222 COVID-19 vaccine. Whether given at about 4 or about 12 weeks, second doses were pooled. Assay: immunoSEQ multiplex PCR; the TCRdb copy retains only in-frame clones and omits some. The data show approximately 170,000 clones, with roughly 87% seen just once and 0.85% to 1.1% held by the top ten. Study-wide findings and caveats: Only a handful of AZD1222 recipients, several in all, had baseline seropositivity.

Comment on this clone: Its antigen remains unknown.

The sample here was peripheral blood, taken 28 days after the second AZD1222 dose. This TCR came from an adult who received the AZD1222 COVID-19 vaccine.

CDR3 sequence: CASAIRTSGENEQFF. The CDR3 nucleotides are TGTGCCAGCGCGATCAGGACTAGCGGGGAAAATGAGCAGTTCTTC. The chain employs TRBV7-2 and TRBJ2-1, with 12 nucleotides matching TRBD2. Per the germline V gene, CDR1 is SGHTA and CDR2 is FQGNSA. The CDR3 spans 15 residues. V gave up 8 bases and J gave up 7 bases; unmatched junction bases: 9.